This T cell receptor (beta chain) was recorded in a study of blood T cells in healthy people across ages. Trimming cost V 3 bases and J 3 bases, with 18 bases left between them. Germline V lookup: CDR1 SQVTM, CDR2 ANQGSEA. The CDR3 sequence is 16 residues long. This clonotype has ten or more counts. Its antigen is as yet unknown. Combining a sample-barcoded 5' primer with a J-beta primer mix, a second PCR ran for about 7 to 12 cycles. There were at least 2.5 million CDR3-containing paired-end reads obtained from each sample. Using its own MiXCR run on the 5' RACE reads, TCRdb lists one record per CDR3 protein. Altogether around 1,700,000 distinct CDR3 sequences are present, roughly 30% being singletons, with the ten largest covering about 8%. Overall study findings and caveats: Using unsorted PBMCs precluded a conclusive naive versus antigen-experienced comparison. Expanded clonotype shifts may have been confounded, as the donors had an unknown CMV status. Fewer expanded clones and more diversity marked long-lived versus aged donors.

Input material: blood. This receptor was identified in a woman aged 25 to 45 in good health. The chain recombines TRBV29-1 with TRBJ2-1; the D gene is possibly TRBD2 (6 bases). DNA of the CDR3: TGCAGCGTTGAGCGCATGAGCGGGCGGAGCTACAATGAGCAGTTCTTC. It specifies CSVERMSGRSYNEQFF.